A single sample is the source of the 19 T cell receptor beta chains below, sequenced in a study of T cells after posttransplantation cyclophosphamide. Treatment was busulfan-fludarabine conditioning, a marrow graft, and cyclophosphamide on days +3 and +4. Profiling relied on immunoSEQ multiplex PCR, and the TCRdb table lists in-frame clones only, not all of them. Of 20,000 to 25,000 clones detected, roughly 90% appear once; the ten largest clones hold 9% to 14%. Sequencing was performed on PBMCs, taken after allogeneic stem cell transplant with posttransplant cyclophosphamide. The receptors were sampled from a female patient aged 30 to 45 who received an allogeneic stem cell transplant from an unrelated donor, was CMV-positive, and had no GVHD. Part of the T cells may come from the graft donor.

This sequence joins TRBV7-8 and TRBJ2-5; 8 positions match TRBD1. CDR1 SGHVS and CDR2 FQNEAQ come from the germline V gene. The CDR3 spans 15 residues. V was pared by 1 base and J by 4 bases, with 5 bases of the junction left unmatched. The CDR3 protein is CASSLGRQGRETQYF. CDR3 DNA sequence: TGTGCCAGCAGCTTAGGGCGACAGGGGAGAGAGACCCAGTACTTC. Filled out from reference TRBV7-8 and TRBJ2-5, the complete variable domain reads GAGVSQSPRYKVAKRGQDVALRCDPISGHVSLFWYQQALGQGPEFLTYFQNEAQLDKSGLPSDRFFAERPEGSVSTLKIQRTQQEDSAVYLCASSLGRQGRETQYFGPGTRLLVL.

The V and J genes are TRBV5-5 and TRBJ2-2, with D hard to call. CDR3 length: 12 amino acids. The V end lost 4 bases, the J end lost 6 bases, and 7 bases lay between the germline ends. Germline-derived CDR1 and CDR2 are SGHKS and YYEKEE (reference sequence). The CDR3 nucleotides read TGTGCCAGCAGCCCGATAGCCGGGGAGCTGTTTTTT. It translates to CASSPIAGELFF.

There are a few counts of this clone. This chain joins TRBV6-6 and TRBJ2-2, with D maybe TRBD1 (6 bases). V gave up 7 bases and J gave up 3 bases, with 15 bases separating them. From germline, CDR1 is MNHNY and CDR2 SVGAGI (reference sequence). The CDR3 is made up of 15 amino acids. CDR3 bases: TGTGCCAGCAACGAACAAAAGGGGGACACCGGGGAGCTGTTTTTT. Translating it yields CASNEQKGDTGELFF.

This chain joins TRBV27 and TRBJ2-1; 8 nucleotides match TRBD2. Germline CDR1 is MNHEY and CDR2 is SMNVEV (reference sequence). The CDR3 is 19 residues long. The junction had 17 bases not matched to a gene; V was cut back by 7 bases and J by 0 bases. CDR3 DNA sequence: TGTGCCAGCACCTCCCGGGGAGCGGGGGACCAGAGCTCCTACAATGAGCAGTTCTTC. Translating gives CASTSRGAGDQSSYNEQFF.

The V call is TRBV5-1, the J call TRBJ2-3, with a weak D call TRBD2 (6 bases). This CDR3 comprises 14 residues. V was pared by 9 bases and J by 1 base, with 15 bases between. Germline CDR1 reads SGHRS; CDR2 reads YFSETQ. The CDR3 protein is CATGVEGRTDTQYF. The CDR3 DNA sequence: TGCGCCACCGGCGTGGAGGGCCGCACAGATACGCAGTATTTT. Filled out from reference TRBV5-1 and TRBJ2-3, the complete variable domain reads KAGVTQTPRYLIKTRGQQVTLSCSPISGHRSVSWYQQTPGQGLQFLFEYFSETQRNKGNFPGRFSGRQFSNSRSEMNVSTLELGDSALYLCATGVEGRTDTQYFGPGTRLTVL.

The chain recombines TRBV25-1 with TRBJ2-7; possible D gene TRBD1, 5 bases. V lost 0 bases and J 2 bases, leaving 8 bases between the germline ends. CDR3 length: 14 residues. Germline values: CDR1 MGHDK, CDR2 SYGVNS. CDR3 bases: TGTGCCAGCAGTGAATACGACAGAACCTACGAGCAGTACTTC. Protein: CASSEYDRTYEQYF.

The J gene is TRBJ1-4, the V gene TRBV5-1; 10 bases agree with TRBD1. The CDR3 totals 17 residues. The V segment lost 3 bases and the J segment 7 bases; nucleotides outside the gene matches: 12. Looked up from germline, CDR1 is SGHRS and CDR2 is YFSETQ. The CDR3 DNA reads as TGCGCCAGCAGCTCGGGACAGGGGCAGGCTGTGGCTGAAAAACTGTTTTTT. Translating gives CASSSGQGQAVAEKLFF.

The chain has TRBV7-8 and TRBJ1-6, with D possibly matching TRBD1 (5 bases). Germline V gene data show CDR1 as SGHVS and CDR2 as FQNEAQ. This CDR3 is built from 16 residues. V lost 1 base to trimming and J lost 7 bases, with 14 bases between them. The DNA for the CDR3 is TGTGCCAGCAGCTTAGTGGGAGGGGCGCTCAATTCACCCCTCCACTTT. It codes for CASSLVGGALNSPLHF.

This sequence joins TRBV9 and TRBJ2-1; TRBD2 matches at 9 bases. The CDR3 extends over 15 amino acids. Per germline, CDR1 SGDLS and CDR2 YYNGEE. With 0 bases clipped from V and 3 bases from J, the junction kept 1 base outside the gene matches. The CDR3 is CASSVASGIYNEQFF. CDR3 sequence (DNA): TGTGCCAGCAGCGTAGCTAGCGGGATCTACAATGAGCAGTTCTTC.

The chain carries TRBV6-6 and TRBJ1-6; 9 positions agree with TRBD1. There are 16 residues in the CDR3. J was trimmed by 11 bases and V by 5 bases; bases with no gene match: 13. CDR1 MNHNY and CDR2 SVGAGI come from the germline V gene (reference sequence). CDR3 DNA: TGTGCCAGCAGTAAAGGCCCGGGACAGGGTCAGGCACCCCTCCACTTT. Amino acids: CASSKGPGQGQAPLHF.

This chain connects TRBV12-5 to TRBJ2-3; a possible D gene is TRBD2 (5 bases). Trimming cost V 8 bases and J 9 bases, with 12 bases left between them. Germline CDR1 is LGHNT and CDR2 is FRNRAP. The CDR3 runs to 11 residues. The CDR3 DNA reads TGTGCTAGTAAAAACCGGGGAACGCAGTATTTT. Its translation: CASKNRGTQYF.

This rearrangement joins TRBV15 to TRBJ2-7; 9 positions match TRBD1. CDR3 length: 16 residues. The germline CDR1 and CDR2 sequences are LNHNV and YYDKDF (reference sequence). Trimming took 0 bases from V and 9 from J; bases not matched to a gene: 12. DNA of the CDR3: TGTGCCACCAGCAGAGATCTAGGGGACAGGGTGTTTGGGCAGTACTTC. Translating it yields CATSRDLGDRVFGQYF.

V gene TRBV19 combines with J gene TRBJ1-2, with D maybe TRBD1 (6 bases). The germline CDR1 and CDR2 sequences are LNHDA and SQIVND (reference sequence). The CDR3 has 18 amino acids. V was cut by 3 bases and J by 0 bases, with 20 bases left in between. The CDR3 spells CASSIYISGAGANYGYTF. The CDR3 coding sequence is TGTGCCAGTAGTATTTACATTTCCGGGGCAGGGGCTAACTATGGCTACACCTTC.

The genes are TRBV7-9 and TRBJ2-1; 8 positions agree with TRBD1. The CDR3 loop spans 14 amino acids. From germline, CDR1 is SEHNR and CDR2 FQNEAQ (reference sequence). Trimming at V came to 4 bases and at J to 8 bases, leaving 7 bases not matched to a gene. This chain's CDR3 is CASSSPQGGDEQFF. CDR3 coding DNA: TGTGCCAGCAGCTCCCCACAGGGGGGAGATGAGCAGTTCTTC.

This clone was seen just once. This chain uses TRBV19 with TRBJ2-2; no firm D call. This CDR3 is 15 amino acids long. Germline loops: CDR1 LNHDA, CDR2 SQIVND (reference sequence). V dropped 3 bases and J dropped 7 bases, with 15 bases sitting between them. The CDR3 protein is CASSIRHFLGGELFF. The CDR3 DNA follows: TGTGCCAGTAGTATTCGTCATTTCCTAGGCGGGGAGCTGTTTTTT.

This clone occurred a few times. The V and J genes are TRBV28 and TRBJ2-7, with 7 bases identical to TRBD1. Germline CDR1 reads MDHEN; CDR2 reads SYDVKM. The J segment lost 5 bases and the V segment lost 2 bases, leaving 6 bases of the junction unmatched. This CDR3 contains 14 residues. Here the CDR3 reads CASSLRQGSNEQYF. In nucleotides, the CDR3 is TGTGCCAGCAGTTTAAGACAGGGTTCTAACGAGCAGTACTTC.

The gene calls are TRBV5-4 and TRBJ2-5; maybe TRBD1 (5 bases). Trimming shortened V by 0 bases and J by 1 base, and 7 bases separated the two germline ends. Per the germline V gene, CDR1 is SGHNT and CDR2 is YYREEE (reference sequence). This CDR3 comprises 14 residues. In DNA, the CDR3 is TGTGCCAGCAGCTTGGGACAGATCCAAGAGACCCAGTACTTC. Translating gives CASSLGQIQETQYF.

The J gene is TRBJ2-7, the V gene TRBV28; 8 bases are a match to TRBD1. V gave up 8 bases and J gave up 3 bases; unmatched junction bases: 6. The CDR3 spans 13 residues. Germline V lookup: CDR1 MDHEN, CDR2 SYDVKM. Here the CDR3 DNA reads TGTGCCAGCGGGAACAGGGGGTTCTACGAGCAGTACTTC. Protein: CASGNRGFYEQYF.

This chain links TRBV5-1 with TRBJ1-2; maybe TRBD1 (6 bases). V dropped 2 bases and J dropped 3 bases, with 14 bases sitting between them. The CDR3 covers 15 residues. Germline V CDR1 and CDR2: SGHRS, YFSETQ. The CDR3 bases are TGCGCCAGCAGCTTAGCCCCCAGGGGCGACTATGGCTACACCTTC. Translated: CASSLAPRGDYGYTF.